The present T cell receptor (beta chain) was sequenced within a study of blood T cell repertoires in COVID-19. Whole-study context: The cDNA or gDNA used as material had been derived from T cells, B-cell-depleted T cells, or PBMCs.

The CDR3 has 12 residues. V gave up 2 bases and J gave up 6 bases, with 5 bases separating them. CDR1 is SGHTA, CDR2 FQGNSA, per germline. Data came from immunoSEQ multiplex PCR; TCRdb stores just in-frame clones and leaves some out. The profile covers a few hundred thousand clones, with over 65% appearing a single time and 3.5% to 5.5% taken by the ten largest. This clone was counted a single time. The TCR was taken from a man between 60 and 75 years old who had recovered from COVID-19. The chain couples TRBV7-2 to TRBJ2-1; D remains unclear. Sequencing was performed on peripheral blood. The CDR3, as DNA: TGTGCCAGCAGCTTATGGGCCAATGAGCAGTTCTTC. Encoded protein: CASSLWANEQFF.